The 28 T cell receptor beta chains listed next were all sequenced from one sample in a study of shared clonotypes between healthy human individuals. Measured with immunoSEQ multiplex PCR; TCRdb has only the in-frame clones, and not every one. The sample yields about 480,000 clones, less than 85% seen once. The sequencing sample was made of PBMCs. The receptors were gathered from a middle-aged woman in good health. Some clones in this sample may be carry-over from other donors' samples.

This rearrangement joins TRBV7-9 to TRBJ1-2; D is unresolved. V was trimmed by 1 base and J by 7 bases, leaving 7 bases between them. The CDR3 runs to 12 residues. In germline, CDR1 is SEHNR, CDR2 FQNEAQ (reference sequence). CDR3 in amino acids: CASSLEPVGYTF. CDR3 coding DNA: TGTGCCAGCAGCTTAGAGCCGGTTGGCTACACCTTC.

In its sample, this clone was seen once. The chain carries TRBV19 and TRBJ2-6, with no clear D. Germline V gene lookup returns CDR1 LNHDA and CDR2 SQIVND (reference sequence). The CDR3 extends over 13 amino acids. Between the trimmed V and J ends, which lost 1 base and 4 bases, there was a span of 2 bases. The CDR3 DNA follows: TGTGCCAGTAGTATAGTGGGGGCCAACGTCCTGACTTTC. It encodes CASSIVGANVLTF. Full variable domain (remainder filled in from reference TRBV19 and TRBJ2-6): DGGITQSPKYLFRKEGQNVTLSCEQNLNHDAMYWYRQDPGQGLRLIYYSQIVNDFQKGDIAEGYSVSREKKESFPLTVTSAQKNPTAFYLCASSIVGANVLTFGAGSRLTVL.

The V gene is TRBV2, the J gene TRBJ2-7; 10 bases match TRBD1. The CDR3 length is 16 residues. The V and J ends lost 6 bases and 2 bases, in that order; junction bases with no gene match: 10. Germline CDR1 is SNHLY and CDR2 is FYNNEI. The CDR3 protein is CASSKIRTGGAYEQYF. DNA of the CDR3: TGTGCCAGCAGCAAAATAAGGACAGGGGGGGCCTACGAGCAGTACTTC. Combining the CDR3 with reference TRBV2 and TRBJ2-7 gives the whole variable domain EPEVTQTPSHQVTQMGQEVILRCVPISNHLYFYWYRQILGQKVEFLVSFYNNEISEKSEIFDDQFSVERPDGSNFTLKIRSTKLEDSAMYFCASSKIRTGGAYEQYFGPGTRLTVT.

The rearrangement uses TRBV2 and TRBJ2-1; 11 bases are shared with TRBD2. V shed 6 bases, J shed 15 bases, and the junction held 10 bases outside the gene matches. Germline V gene sequence: CDR1 SNHLY, CDR2 FYNNEI. This CDR3 contains 13 residues. The CDR3, as DNA: TGTGCCAGCAGAGTAGCGGGAGGGCAGGGGGGGTTCTTC. Translating gives CASRVAGGQGGFF.

The rearrangement joins TRBV12-5 to TRBJ2-1, with 7 bases aligning to TRBD2. Unmatched junction bases numbered 10, after V lost 8 bases and J lost 6 bases. CDR1 and CDR2 (germline): LGHNT, FRNRAP. This CDR3 has 14 residues. CDR3 sequence reads: CASSREFSINEQFF. As DNA, the CDR3 is TGTGCTAGTTCGCGGGAGTTCTCAATCAATGAGCAGTTCTTC.

The chain has TRBV5-3 and TRBJ2-7; 7 nucleotides line up with TRBD2. TRBV5-3 is treated as an ORF (open reading frame) with a function not yet certain. Unmatched junction bases numbered 8, after V lost 1 base and J lost 7 bases. The CDR3 is 14 amino acids. CDR3 residues: CARSLRGSWREQYF. The DNA for the CDR3 is TGTGCCAGAAGCTTGCGCGGGAGCTGGAGAGAGCAGTACTTC.

The chain uses TRBV9 and TRBJ2-7; 10 nucleotides line up with TRBD2. The germline V gene encodes CDR1 SGDLS and CDR2 YYNGEE. With 1 base clipped from V and 2 bases from J, the junction kept 3 bases outside the gene matches. This CDR3 spans 15 amino acids. For the CDR3, the DNA is TGTGCCAGCAGCGTAAGCAGCGGGAGGGCCTACGAGCAGTACTTC. It encodes CASSVSSGRAYEQYF.

The rearrangement joins TRBV4-3 to TRBJ2-3; 10 bases line up with TRBD2. V dropped 3 bases and J dropped 5; count of bases not matched to a gene: 5. Germline V CDR1 and CDR2: LGHNA, YSLEER. CDR3 length equals 15 residues. The CDR3 sequence is CASSQLAGVGDTQYF. The CDR3 DNA is TGCGCCAGCAGCCAGCTAGCGGGAGTTGGAGATACGCAGTATTTT.

The chain couples TRBV19 to TRBJ2-5; perhaps TRBD2 as D (5 bases). CDR1 LNHDA and CDR2 SQIVND come from the germline V gene (reference sequence). Deletions cut 3 bases from V and 2 bases from J, with 13 bases between. This CDR3 contains 15 residues. The CDR3 DNA reads TGTGCCAGTAGTATCACAGTCACGGGGCAAGAGACCCAGTACTTC. It encodes CASSITVTGQETQYF.

V gene TRBV5-1 combines with J gene TRBJ1-3; 7 bases are a match to TRBD1. V shed 4 bases, J shed 0 bases, and the junction held 4 bases outside the gene matches. The CDR3 contains 15 residues. Germline V lookup: CDR1 SGHRS, CDR2 YFSETQ. CDR3 protein: CASSPRDSSGNTIYF. The CDR3 DNA is TGCGCCAGCAGCCCCCGGGACAGCTCTGGAAACACCATATATTTT.

The rearrangement uses TRBV14 and TRBJ2-7, with D unresolved. CDR1 and CDR2 from the germline V gene are SGHDN and FVKESK. The CDR3 spans 13 residues. Trimming pared 6 bases from V and 1 base from J, leaving 10 bases between. The CDR3 sequence is CASRKARSYEQYF. For the CDR3, the DNA is TGTGCCAGCAGAAAGGCCCGTTCCTACGAGCAGTACTTC.

V usage is TRBV15 and J usage is TRBJ2-2, with D hard to call. Germline assignment: CDR1 LNHNV and CDR2 YYDKDF (reference sequence). Between the trimmed V and J ends, which lost 0 bases and 9 bases, there was a span of 11 bases. This CDR3 contains 14 residues. CDR3 amino acids: CATSRDQTPRELFF. In DNA, the CDR3 is TGTGCCACCAGCAGAGATCAAACACCCAGGGAGCTGTTTTTT.

The chain combines TRBV14 with TRBJ1-1; tentative D call: TRBD1 (5 bases). V was trimmed by 2 bases and J by 0 bases, leaving 25 bases between them. The CDR3 has 20 residues. CDR1 SGHDN and CDR2 FVKESK come from the germline V gene. CDR3 sequence reads: CASSQPGRDPKGLVNTEAFF. The CDR3 DNA reads as TGTGCCAGCAGCCAACCTGGCCGGGACCCCAAAGGCTTGGTGAACACTGAAGCTTTCTTT.

The V gene is TRBV5-1, the J gene TRBJ2-2; tentative D call: TRBD2 (6 bases). The V end was cut by 4 bases, the J end by 4 bases, with 17 bases between. Germline V gene sequence: CDR1 SGHRS, CDR2 YFSETQ. The CDR3 has 16 residues. The CDR3 DNA sequence: TGCGCCAGCAGCCGGGGTAGGGGAGGAAGCACCGGGGAGCTGTTTTTT. It specifies CASSRGRGGSTGELFF.

The chain couples TRBV5-5 to TRBJ2-1; D is perhaps TRBD2 (7 bases). With 4 bases removed from V and 5 bases from J, the gap between germline ends came to 16 bases. Germline lookup yields CDR1 SGHKS and CDR2 YYEKEE (reference sequence). The CDR3 loop spans 15 amino acids. CDR3 in amino acids: CASSVSGGGDNEQFF. In DNA, the CDR3 is TGTGCCAGCAGCGTAAGCGGAGGGGGGGACAATGAGCAGTTCTTC.

The chain joins TRBV6-1 to TRBJ2-7, with D maybe TRBD2 (6 bases). This CDR3 comprises 17 residues. Trimming took 1 base from V and 4 from J, leaving 20 bases between them. CDR1 is MNHNS, CDR2 SASEGT, per germline. CDR3: CASSEGGLPLSRYEQYF. CDR3 bases: TGTGCCAGCAGTGAAGGGGGACTCCCCCTGTCTCGGTACGAGCAGTACTTC.

This chain uses TRBV15 with TRBJ1-4; TRBD1 might be the D (6 bases). The V end lost 5 bases, the J end lost 5 bases, and 12 bases lay between the germline ends. From germline, CDR1 is LNHNV and CDR2 YYDKDF (reference sequence). This CDR3 spans 14 amino acids. The CDR3 DNA sequence: TGTGCCACCAGCCTGGGACAAGGGAATGAAAAACTGTTTTTT. This encodes CATSLGQGNEKLFF.

This sequence joins TRBV6-1 and TRBJ1-2; D gene unclear. This CDR3 spans 14 amino acids. The V gene's germline CDR1 is MNHNS and CDR2 SASEGT. Trimming stripped 4 bases from V and 1 base from J, with 10 bases between. The CDR3, as DNA: TGTGCCAGCAGTGGACACGCCTTTAACTATGGCTACACCTTC. Translation gives CASSGHAFNYGYTF.

The chain has TRBV29-1 and TRBJ2-1; D not resolved. Trimming cost V 4 bases and J 0 bases, with 7 bases left between them. The CDR3 is 13 amino acids. Germline V CDR1 and CDR2: SQVTM, ANQGSEA. CDR3 in DNA: TGCAGCGTTGTATGGAGCTCCTACAATGAGCAGTTCTTC. It yields the protein CSVVWSSYNEQFF.

The CDR3 DNA reads as TGTGCCAGCAGCCCATCGTACGCTACCACCTACGAGCAGTACTTC. This encodes CASSPSYATTYEQYF. The chain combines TRBV4-2 with TRBJ2-7; the D is unclear. V was shortened by 4 bases and J by 2 bases, with 15 bases between the two germline ends. Germline V gives CDR1 LGHNA, CDR2 YNFKEQ. The CDR3 covers 15 residues.

The V call is TRBV19, the J call TRBJ2-3, with 7 positions matching TRBD1. CDR1 is LNHDA, CDR2 SQIVND, per germline (reference sequence). This CDR3 is 19 amino acids long. The V and J ends lost 5 bases and 2 bases, in that order; junction bases with no gene match: 19. The CDR3 here is CASSPRDRLVSLLTDTQYF. The DNA of the CDR3 is TGTGCCAGTAGTCCCCGGGACAGATTGGTATCCCTCCTCACAGATACGCAGTATTTT.

The rearrangement links TRBV25-1 to TRBJ2-7; 8 bases line up with TRBD2. The CDR3 loop spans 15 amino acids. Germline V gene lookup returns CDR1 MGHDK and CDR2 SYGVNS. V was clipped by 8 bases and J by 0 bases; unmatched bases: 9. Here the CDR3 reads CASPLRSGSSYEQYF. The CDR3 nucleotides read TGTGCCAGCCCCCTCCGGAGCGGGAGCTCCTACGAGCAGTACTTC.

This clone has a handful of counts. V is TRBV14 and J is TRBJ2-3; no reliable D call. From germline, CDR1 is SGHDN and CDR2 FVKESK. Trimming cost V 5 bases and J 6 bases, with 9 bases left between them. This CDR3 is built from 12 residues. This CDR3 is CASSYIDDTQYF. DNA for the CDR3: TGTGCCAGCAGCTACATTGACGATACGCAGTATTTT.

The chain is built from TRBV30 and TRBJ2-7, with D hard to call. CDR3 length: 13 residues. V gave up 5 bases and J gave up 7 bases, with 18 bases separating them. Germline values: CDR1 GTSNPN, CDR2 SVGIG (reference sequence). The CDR3 DNA follows: TGTGCCTGGGGGTACTCCCAGAGTGTGGAGCAGTACTTC. This codes for CAWGYSQSVEQYF.

The chain combines TRBV11-1 with TRBJ2-5, with D unclear. Trimming cost V 1 base and J 5 bases, with 5 bases left between them. The germline V gene has CDR1 SGHAT and CDR2 FQDESV (reference sequence). The CDR3 is 12 amino acids. CDR3 in amino acids: CASSLDPETQYF. CDR3 in DNA: TGTGCCAGCAGCTTAGACCCGGAGACCCAGTACTTC.

CDR3 amino acids: CASSGSTGVGNYGYTF. CDR3 sequence (DNA): TGCGCCAGCAGCGGATCGACAGGGGTGGGTAACTATGGCTACACCTTC. The V and J genes are TRBV5-1 and TRBJ1-2; 8 nucleotides agree with TRBD1. CDR1 and CDR2 from the germline V gene are SGHRS and YFSETQ. J was trimmed by 1 base and V by 4 bases; bases with no gene match: 9. This CDR3 contains 16 residues.

This rearrangement joins TRBV5-6 to TRBJ2-6; 11 nucleotides line up with TRBD1. CDR3 length: 18 amino acids. The germline V gene has CDR1 SGHDT and CDR2 YYEEEE. V gave up 4 bases and J gave up 0 bases; unmatched junction bases: 6. CDR3 loop: CASSRRDRGSSGANVLTF. The CDR3 coding sequence is TGTGCCAGCAGCCGCCGGGACAGGGGGAGCTCTGGGGCCAACGTCCTGACTTTC.

Only one count was recorded for this clone. V gene TRBV30 combines with J gene TRBJ1-5, with 7 bases lining up with TRBD1. The CDR3 totals 11 residues. V shed 2 bases, J shed 11 bases, and the junction held 3 bases outside the gene matches. CDR1 and CDR2 (germline): GTSNPN, SVGIG (reference sequence). The CDR3 DNA reads as TGTGCCTGGAGTTTAGGACAGGCCCAGCATTTT. It specifies CAWSLGQAQHF. Filled out from reference TRBV30 and TRBJ1-5, the complete variable domain reads SQTIHQWPATLVQPVGSPLSLECTVEGTSNPNLYWYRQAAGRGLQLLFYSVGIGQISSEVPQNLSASRPQDRQFILSSKKLLLSDSGFYLCAWSLGQAQHFGDGTRLSIL.